Given below is one T cell receptor beta chain in context. Its cognate antigen is unknown. Per germline, CDR1 GTSNPN and CDR2 SVGIG (reference sequence). There are 15 residues in the CDR3. Trimming left V 0 bases short and J 2 bases short, with 14 bases between. These data come from a study of CD8 T cells in ankylosing spondylitis. The study, taken as a whole, reports: Certain motif variants had earlier appeared in reactive arthritis synovial fluid and blood. Within matched ankylosing spondylitis synovial fluid, disease-linked clones were reportedly significantly enriched.

Quantitative 5'-RACE with molecular barcodes was used to make the TCR beta libraries. TCRdb ran MiXCR on the 5' RACE reads and lists one entry per CDR3 protein. The sample yields about 130,000 distinct CDR3 sequences, over 7% seen once. Material: blood, either unsorted or a sorted T cell fraction (not recorded which). The rearrangement uses TRBV30 and TRBJ2-7, with D perhaps matching TRBD2 (5 bases). This TCR was sampled from a male donor with ankylosing spondylitis or in good health (not recorded which). The CDR3 DNA reads as TGTGCCTGGAGTGTCGCTTTCAGCGGAGCCTACGAGCAGTACTTC. Translation: CAWSVAFSGAYEQYF.